The rows below give T cell receptor beta chains drawn from one sample of a study of blood T cells in healthy people across ages. A single record per CDR3 protein comes from TCRdb applying MiXCR to the 5' RACE reads. The sample consists of approximately 900,000 distinct CDR3 sequences, 25% to 30% of them appearing once. The same sample was also used in a study of T cells of mothers and their children.

The sequencing input was blood. These TCRs come from a woman between 40 and 50 years old in good health. Both conserved end residues are trimmed from each CDR3. The order of the fields is J gene, V gene, CDR3 protein.

TRBJ2-1,TRBV5-1,ASSFETGPREQF
TRBJ2-7,TRBV15,ATSRTTGLAGGSYEQY
TRBJ2-3,TRBV28,VSTTNPSDTQY
.,TRBV9,ASSVDISASGAVYNEQY
TRBJ2-2,TRBV27,ASSVATGELF
TRBJ2-5,TRBV28,ASSLGGKTETQY
TRBJ2-4,TRBV3-1,ASAPGLGELEQY
TRBJ2-3,TRBV15,ATSSGMEARYTDTQY
TRBJ1-1,TRBV12-3/TRBV12-4,ASSLGRTGVGTEAF
TRBJ1-3,TRBV7-2,ASSLDGYSGNTIY
TRBJ2-7,TRBV18,ASSPLGRGEAYEQY
TRBJ2-6,TRBV15,ATSRLRLGMGANVLT
TRBJ2-3,TRBV7-2,ASSLATLLDTQY
TRBJ1-4,TRBV7-2,ASSVGQGEKLF
TRBJ2-5,TRBV7-2,ASSLSGEIQETQY
TRBJ2-5,TRBV29-1,SVEVGQGRTTQY
TRBJ2-3,TRBV7-6,ASRPGQESTDTRY
TRBJ2-6,TRBV7-2,ASSLQGNGANVLT
TRBJ2-3,TRBV7-3,ASSRFNAIVPDTQY
TRBJ2-3,TRBV12-3/TRBV12-4,ASSFGTATDTQY
TRBJ2-3,TRBV5-1,ASSNPLVQGTDTQY
TRBJ1-1,TRBV3-1,ASSSRDRARNTEAF
TRBJ2-5,TRBV7-9,ASSLELAGRETQY
TRBJ1-1,TRBV14,ASSQEGWGAKGDTEAF
TRBJ1-2,TRBV15,ATSRAARGAYGYT
TRBJ1-5,TRBV19,ASSGRREGARNNQPQH
TRBJ1-6,TRBV2,ASKTGVSPLH
TRBJ1-5,TRBV21-1,ASSRPLGNQPQH